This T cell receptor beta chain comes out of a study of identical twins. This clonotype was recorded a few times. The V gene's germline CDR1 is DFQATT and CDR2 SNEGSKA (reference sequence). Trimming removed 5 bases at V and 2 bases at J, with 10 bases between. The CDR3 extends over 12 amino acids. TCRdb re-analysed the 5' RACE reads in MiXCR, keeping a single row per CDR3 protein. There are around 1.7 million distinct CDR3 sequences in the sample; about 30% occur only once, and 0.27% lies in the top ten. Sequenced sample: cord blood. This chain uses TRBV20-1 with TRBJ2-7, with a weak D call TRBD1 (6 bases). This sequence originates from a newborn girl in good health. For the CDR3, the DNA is TGCAGTGCTGGGGGCGGAACCTACGAGCAGTACTTC. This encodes CSAGGGTYEQYF.